The text below deals with one T cell receptor beta chain. The antigen is unknown. In germline, CDR1 is LNHDA, CDR2 SQIVND (reference sequence). The CDR3 runs 18 residues. The junction had 9 bases not matched to a gene; V was cut back by 2 bases and J by 0 bases. This sample is drawn from a study of T cell repertoires in cytomegalovirus infection. Study summary: Indicated by public TCR beta signatures were CMV infection and matching HLA type.

Study-level points and caveats: Within the response measured ex vivo, HLA-C-restricted CMV-specific TCR beta clonotypes were dominant. Summed public TCR beta family frequency identified CMV carriers bearing the relevant HLA.

TCRdb processed the reads anew with MiXCR; each CDR3 protein has one entry. Here the sample spans roughly 500,000 distinct CDR3 sequences, roughly a third being singletons. The material was cultured PBMCs, obtained from culture after CMV antigen stimulation. The receptor was derived from a human donor in good health (CMV status not recorded). Some clones in this sample may be carry-over from other donors' samples. The chain combines TRBV19 with TRBJ2-1, with 8 bases lining up with TRBD2. Here the CDR3 DNA reads TGTGCCAGTAGTATACGGCTAGCGGGCTCGAGCTCCTACAATGAGCAGTTCTTC. It specifies CASSIRLAGSSSYNEQFF. Looking up the rest from reference TRBV19 and TRBJ2-1 gives the full variable domain: DGGITQSPKYLFRKEGQNVTLSCEQNLNHDAMYWYRQDPGQGLRLIYYSQIVNDFQKGDIAEGYSVSREKKESFPLTVTSAQKNPTAFYLCASSIRLAGSSSYNEQFFGPGTRLTVL.